The 4 T cell receptor beta chains below were found in one sample sequenced in a study of blood T cell repertoires in COVID-19. This table comes from immunoSEQ multiplex PCR, and its TCRdb copy is limited to in-frame clones, with some not included. This sample yields fewer than 450,000 clones, of which 91% are seen a single time; 3% to 4% belongs to the top ten. The sequencing sample was made of peripheral blood. These TCRs come from a woman aged 18-29 years who had recovered from COVID-19.

The J gene is TRBJ2-1, the V gene TRBV11-3, with 15 positions matching TRBD2. The CDR3 covers 15 residues. Losses at the gene ends were 3 bases for V and 11 bases for J; bases not matched to a gene: 5. The germline V gene has CDR1 SGHNT and CDR2 YENEEA. This chain's CDR3 is CASSFGTSGRSKQFF. CDR3 DNA sequence: TGTGCCAGCAGCTTCGGGACTAGCGGGAGGAGTAAGCAGTTCTTC.

V usage is TRBV6-6 and J usage is TRBJ1-5, with D tentatively TRBD1 (5 bases). The V end was cut by 8 bases, the J end by 11 bases, with 16 bases between. Germline V gene lookup returns CDR1 MNHNY and CDR2 SVGAGI (reference sequence). CDR3 length: 12 residues. DNA of the CDR3: TGTGCCAGCGGAGGGGAAGAGGCGACCCAGCATTTT. Translated: CASGGEEATQHF.

The chain carries TRBV5-1 and TRBJ2-3; TRBD1 aligns across 7 bases. The CDR3 contains 15 residues. Germline values: CDR1 SGHRS, CDR2 YFSETQ. V was clipped by 2 bases and J by 4 bases; unmatched bases: 7. In DNA, the CDR3 is TGCGCCAGCAGCTTCAGGGGGACGGAAGCAGATACGCAGTATTTT. Translation: CASSFRGTEADTQYF.

V gene TRBV11-2 combines with J gene TRBJ2-6, with 8 bases identical to TRBD1. V lost 1 base to trimming and J lost 4 bases; unmatched junction nucleotides: 9. Germline CDR1 SGHAT, CDR2 FQNNGV. The CDR3 runs 18 residues. CDR3 in DNA: TGTGCCAGCAGCTTAGGACAGGGGTCTTTTAGAGGGGCCAACGTCCTGACTTTC. Protein: CASSLGQGSFRGANVLTF.